Listed below are T cell receptor beta chains from one sample, sequenced in a study of control samples from healthy donors and cancer patients. Libraries were prepared by immunoSEQ multiplex PCR; TCRdb keeps only in-frame clonotypes and omits some of them. The sample lists 130,000 to 150,000 clones; roughly 94% were seen once. The sequenced sample consisted of PBMCs. The receptors come from a man between 60 and 75 years old with colorectal cancer. The CDR3 runs from the conserved cysteine through the conserved F or W. D genes are given only for firm matches.

>TRBV3-1/TRBV3-2|TRBJ2-5|.
TGTGCCAGCAGCCTATCAGGGTACCAAGAGACCCAGTACTTC
CASSLSGYQETQYF
>TRBV7-7|TRBJ2-5|.
TGTGCCAGCGCCAAGGTGGGAGAGACCCAGTACTTC
CASAKVGETQYF
>TRBV6-5|TRBJ1-2|TRBD1
TGTGCCAGCAGTTACGAGGGACAGGGGAAATATGGCTACACCTTC
CASSYEGQGKYGYTF
>TRBV5-1|TRBJ1-1|.
TGCGCCAGCAGCTGGGGGACGGAGAACACTGAAGCTTTCTTT
CASSWGTENTEAFF
>TRBV10-3|TRBJ1-5|.
TGTGCCATCAATGGTCAGGCCGGTCAGCCCCAGCATTTT
CAINGQAGQPQHF
>TRBV18|TRBJ2-3|TRBD1
TGTGCCAGCTCACCAGGACAGGAGAAAGATACGCAGTATTTT
CASSPGQEKDTQYF
>TRBV5-5|TRBJ1-4|.
TGTGCCAGCAGCTTGGACCCGGGCCAAAATGAAAAACTGTTTTTT
CASSLDPGQNEKLFF
>TRBV27|TRBJ2-5|TRBD1
TGTGCCAGCAGCAGCTTGAGGACAGGGGTCTTTTCGGAGACCCAGTACTTC
CASSSLRTGVFSETQYF
>TRBV4-3|TRBJ1-1|.
TGCGCCAGCAGCCAAGAAAGCGGGGGGGGAGCTTTCTTT
CASSQESGGGAFF
>TRBV7-2|TRBJ2-3|.
TGTGCCAGCAGCCCCCTTTTAAAAATCGGTGGGGCTGACACAGATACGCAGTATTTT
CASSPLLKIGGADTDTQYF
>TRBV10-3|TRBJ2-5|.
TGTGCCACCCTTAGTTCCGGAGGGGAGACCCAGTACTTC
CATLSSGGETQYF
>TRBV7-2|TRBJ1-1|.
TGTGCCAGCAGCTTAGTGGTCAACACTGAAGCTTTCTTT
CASSLVVNTEAFF